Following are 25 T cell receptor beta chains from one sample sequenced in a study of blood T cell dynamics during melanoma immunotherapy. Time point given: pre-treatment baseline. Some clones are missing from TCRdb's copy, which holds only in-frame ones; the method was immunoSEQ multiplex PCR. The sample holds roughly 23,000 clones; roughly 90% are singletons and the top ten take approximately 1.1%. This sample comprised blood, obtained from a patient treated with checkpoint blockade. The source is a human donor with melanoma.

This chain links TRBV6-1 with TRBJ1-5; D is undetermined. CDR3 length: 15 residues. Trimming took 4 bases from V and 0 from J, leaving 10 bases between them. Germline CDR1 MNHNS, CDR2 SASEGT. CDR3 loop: CASSVPVNSNQPQHF. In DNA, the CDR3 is TGTGCCAGCAGTGTTCCGGTAAATAGCAATCAGCCCCAGCATTTT.

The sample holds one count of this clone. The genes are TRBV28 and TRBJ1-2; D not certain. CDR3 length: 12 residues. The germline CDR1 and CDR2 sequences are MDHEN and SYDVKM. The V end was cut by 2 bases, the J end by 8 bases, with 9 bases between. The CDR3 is CASSLEIPGYTF. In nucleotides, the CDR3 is TGTGCCAGCAGTTTAGAGATTCCCGGCTACACCTTC.

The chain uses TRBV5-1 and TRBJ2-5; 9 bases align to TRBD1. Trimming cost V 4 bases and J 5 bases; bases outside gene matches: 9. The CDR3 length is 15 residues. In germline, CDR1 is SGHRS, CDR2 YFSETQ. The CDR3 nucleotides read TGCGCCAGCAGCCTCGGGACAGGGTCGTGGGAGACCCAGTACTTC. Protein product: CASSLGTGSWETQYF.

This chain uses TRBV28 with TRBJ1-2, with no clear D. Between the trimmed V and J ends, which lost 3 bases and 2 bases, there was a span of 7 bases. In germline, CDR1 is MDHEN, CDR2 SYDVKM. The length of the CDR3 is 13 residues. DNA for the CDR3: TGTGCCAGCAGTTTTCTCGGGAACTATGGCTACACCTTC. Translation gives CASSFLGNYGYTF.

CDR3 nucleotides: TGTGCCAGCTCACTCGGGACTAGTTTAGAGACCCAGTACTTC. It specifies CASSLGTSLETQYF. The V call is TRBV2, the J call TRBJ2-5, with TRBD2 identical over 8 bases. The ends lost 8 bases at V and 4 bases at J; junction bases unmatched: 9. Germline assignment: CDR1 SNHLY and CDR2 FYNNEI. The CDR3 has 14 residues.

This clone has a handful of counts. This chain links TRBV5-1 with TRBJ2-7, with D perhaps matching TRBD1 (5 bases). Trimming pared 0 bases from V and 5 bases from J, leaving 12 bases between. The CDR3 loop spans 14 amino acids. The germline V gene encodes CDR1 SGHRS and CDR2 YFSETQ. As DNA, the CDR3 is TGCGCCAGCAGCTTGGCTTGGGGCACCCACGAGCAGTACTTC. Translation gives CASSLAWGTHEQYF.

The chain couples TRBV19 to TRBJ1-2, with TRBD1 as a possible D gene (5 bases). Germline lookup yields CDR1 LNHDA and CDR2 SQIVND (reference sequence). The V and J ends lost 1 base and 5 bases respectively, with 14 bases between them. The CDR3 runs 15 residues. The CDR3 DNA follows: TGTGCCAGTAGTATAGCTACGGGGACGCCTTATGGCTACACCTTC. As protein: CASSIATGTPYGYTF.

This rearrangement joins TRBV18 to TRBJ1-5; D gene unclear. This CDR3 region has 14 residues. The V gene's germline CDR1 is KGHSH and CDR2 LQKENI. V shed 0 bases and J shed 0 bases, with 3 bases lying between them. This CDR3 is CASSPPDSNQPQHF. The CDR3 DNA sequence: TGTGCCAGCTCACCACCAGATAGCAATCAGCCCCAGCATTTT.

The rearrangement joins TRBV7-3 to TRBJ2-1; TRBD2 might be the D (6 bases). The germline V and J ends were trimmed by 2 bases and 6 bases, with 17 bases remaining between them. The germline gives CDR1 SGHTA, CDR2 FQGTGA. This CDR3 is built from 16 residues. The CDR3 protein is CASSLLPTREINEQFF. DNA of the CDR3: TGTGCCAGCAGCTTATTACCTACTCGGGAGATCAATGAGCAGTTCTTC. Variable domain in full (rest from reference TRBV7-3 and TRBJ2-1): GAGVSQTPSNKVTEKGKYVELRCDPISGHTALYWYRQSLGQGPEFLIYFQGTGAADDSGLPNDRFFAVRPEGSVSTLKIQRTERGDSAVYLCASSLLPTREINEQFFGPGTRLTVL.

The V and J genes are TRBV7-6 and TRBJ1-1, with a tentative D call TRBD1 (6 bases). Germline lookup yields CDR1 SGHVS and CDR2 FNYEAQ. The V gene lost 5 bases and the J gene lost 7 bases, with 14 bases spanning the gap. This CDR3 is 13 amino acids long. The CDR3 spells CASSPQGYGEAFF. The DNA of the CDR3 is TGTGCCAGCAGCCCACAGGGTTATGGTGAAGCTTTCTTT.

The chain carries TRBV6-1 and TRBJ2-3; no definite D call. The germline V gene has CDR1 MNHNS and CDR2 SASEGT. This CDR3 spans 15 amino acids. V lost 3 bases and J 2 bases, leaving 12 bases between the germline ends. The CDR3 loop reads CASSDIAVNTDTQYF. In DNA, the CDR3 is TGTGCCAGCAGTGATATAGCAGTAAACACAGATACGCAGTATTTT.

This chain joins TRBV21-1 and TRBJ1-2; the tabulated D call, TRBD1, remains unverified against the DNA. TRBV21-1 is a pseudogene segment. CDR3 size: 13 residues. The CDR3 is CATPGTGDNGYTF. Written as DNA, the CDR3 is TGTGCCACCCCCGGGACAGGGGATAATGGCTACACCTTC.

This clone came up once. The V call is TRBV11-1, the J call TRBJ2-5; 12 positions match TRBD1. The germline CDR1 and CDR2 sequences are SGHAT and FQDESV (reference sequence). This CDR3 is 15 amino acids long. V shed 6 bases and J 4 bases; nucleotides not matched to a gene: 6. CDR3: CASRSGTGGRETQYF. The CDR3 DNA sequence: TGTGCCAGCAGGTCCGGGACAGGGGGCCGAGAGACCCAGTACTTC.

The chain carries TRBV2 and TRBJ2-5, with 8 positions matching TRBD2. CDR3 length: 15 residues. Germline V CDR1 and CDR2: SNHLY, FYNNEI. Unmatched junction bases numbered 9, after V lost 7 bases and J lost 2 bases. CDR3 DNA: TGTGCCAGCAAGGGGCTAGCGGGCCTACAAGAGACCCAGTACTTC. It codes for CASKGLAGLQETQYF.

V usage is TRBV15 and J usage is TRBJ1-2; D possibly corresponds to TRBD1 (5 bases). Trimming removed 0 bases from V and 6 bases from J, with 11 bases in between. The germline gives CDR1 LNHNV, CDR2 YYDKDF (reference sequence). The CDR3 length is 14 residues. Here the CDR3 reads CATSRDQGLDGYTF. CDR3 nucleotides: TGTGCCACCAGCAGAGACCAGGGCTTAGATGGCTACACCTTC.

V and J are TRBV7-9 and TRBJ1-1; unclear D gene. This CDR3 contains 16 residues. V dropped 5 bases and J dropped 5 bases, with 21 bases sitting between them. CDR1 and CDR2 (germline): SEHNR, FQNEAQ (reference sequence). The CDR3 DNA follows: TGTGCCAGCAGCACCCGGGCCTCCCTTGCGAGGACTGAAGCTTTCTTT. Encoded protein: CASSTRASLARTEAFF.

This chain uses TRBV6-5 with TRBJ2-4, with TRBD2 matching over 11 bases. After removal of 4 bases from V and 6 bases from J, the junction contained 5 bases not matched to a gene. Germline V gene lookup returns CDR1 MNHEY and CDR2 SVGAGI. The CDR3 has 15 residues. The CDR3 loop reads CASSLAGGPGNIQYF. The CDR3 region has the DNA TGTGCCAGCAGTTTAGCGGGAGGGCCGGGAAACATTCAGTACTTC.

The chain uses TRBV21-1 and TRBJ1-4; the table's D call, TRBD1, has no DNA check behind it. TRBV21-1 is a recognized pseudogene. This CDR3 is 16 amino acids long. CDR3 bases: TGTGCCAGCCACTCCCAGGGGGTTGCAACTAATGAAAAACTGTTTTTT. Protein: CASHSQGVATNEKLFF.

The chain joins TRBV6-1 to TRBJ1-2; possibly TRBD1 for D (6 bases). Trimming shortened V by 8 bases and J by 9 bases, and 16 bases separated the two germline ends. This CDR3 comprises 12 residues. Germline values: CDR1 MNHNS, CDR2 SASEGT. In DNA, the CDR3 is TGTGCCAGCGAGGGGGACACCTCGCGCTACACCTTC. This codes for CASEGDTSRYTF.

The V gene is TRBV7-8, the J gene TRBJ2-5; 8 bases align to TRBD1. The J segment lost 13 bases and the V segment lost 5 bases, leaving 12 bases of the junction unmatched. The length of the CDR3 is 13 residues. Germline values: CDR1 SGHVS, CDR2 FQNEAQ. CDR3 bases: TGTGCCAGCAGCCTAGGTGGACAGGGCGTTCCGTACTTC. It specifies CASSLGGQGVPYF.

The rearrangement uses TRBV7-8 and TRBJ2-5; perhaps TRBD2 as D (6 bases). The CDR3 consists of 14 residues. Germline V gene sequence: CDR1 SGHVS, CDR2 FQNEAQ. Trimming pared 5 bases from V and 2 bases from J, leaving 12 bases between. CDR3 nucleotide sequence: TGTGCCAGCAGCCCCCACGGGAGTCAAGAGACCCAGTACTTC. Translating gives CASSPHGSQETQYF.

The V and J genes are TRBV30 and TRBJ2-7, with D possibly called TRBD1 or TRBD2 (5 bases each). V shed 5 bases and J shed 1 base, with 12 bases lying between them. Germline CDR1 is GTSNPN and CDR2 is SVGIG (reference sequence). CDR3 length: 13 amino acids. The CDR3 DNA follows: TGTGCCTGGGGGGGTATTAGGTCCTACGAGCAGTACTTC. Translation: CAWGGIRSYEQYF.

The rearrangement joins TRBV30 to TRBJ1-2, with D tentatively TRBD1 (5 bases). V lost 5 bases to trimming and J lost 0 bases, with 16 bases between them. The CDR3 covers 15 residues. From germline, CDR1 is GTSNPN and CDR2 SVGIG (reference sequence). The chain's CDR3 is CAWVNRGQANYGYTF. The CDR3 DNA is TGTGCCTGGGTCAACCGAGGACAAGCTAACTATGGCTACACCTTC.

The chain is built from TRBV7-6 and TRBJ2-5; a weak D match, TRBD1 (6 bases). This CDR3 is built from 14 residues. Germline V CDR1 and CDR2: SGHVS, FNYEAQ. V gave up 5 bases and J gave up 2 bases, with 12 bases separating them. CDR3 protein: CASSPRQVQETQYF. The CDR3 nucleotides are TGTGCCAGCAGCCCCCGACAGGTTCAAGAGACCCAGTACTTC.

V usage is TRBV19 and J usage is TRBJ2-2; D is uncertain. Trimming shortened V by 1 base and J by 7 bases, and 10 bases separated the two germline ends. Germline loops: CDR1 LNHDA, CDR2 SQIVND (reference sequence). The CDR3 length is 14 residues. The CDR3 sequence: CASSIGTWGGELFF. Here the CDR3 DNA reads TGTGCCAGTAGTATAGGGACCTGGGGCGGGGAGCTGTTTTTT. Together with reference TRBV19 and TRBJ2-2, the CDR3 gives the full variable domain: DGGITQSPKYLFRKEGQNVTLSCEQNLNHDAMYWYRQDPGQGLRLIYYSQIVNDFQKGDIAEGYSVSREKKESFPLTVTSAQKNPTAFYLCASSIGTWGGELFFGEGSRLTVL.